The 32 T cell receptor beta chains below come from one sample, sequenced in a study of glioma-infiltrating T cells after dendritic cell vaccination. Libraries were prepared by immunoSEQ multiplex PCR; TCRdb keeps only in-frame clonotypes and omits some of them. The table lists 75,000 to 95,000 clones, 70% to 90% of them singletons. Time point meaning: after dendritic cell vaccination, including at tumor progression/relapse. The sample here was blood, taken after dendritic cell vaccination. Receptors were obtained from a human donor with glioblastoma.

Turning to this clone: One end of the junction varies from germline; a read error may be responsible. The chain employs TRBV9 and TRBJ2-1; D may be TRBD2 (5 bases). Germline values: CDR1 SGDLS, CDR2 YYNGEE. This CDR3 comprises 15 residues. Here the CDR3 DNA reads TGTGCCAGCAGCGTAGCCGGGGAAACCTACAATGGGCAGTTCTTC. Its protein is CASSVAGETYNGQFF. The full variable domain, with the rest looked up from reference TRBV9 and TRBJ2-1, is DSGVTQTPKHLITATGQRVTLRCSPRSGDLSVYWYQQSLDQGLQFLIQYYNGEERAKGNILERFSAQQFPDLHSELNLSSLELGDSALYFCASSVAGETYNGQFFGPGTRLTVL.

The V call is TRBV5-1, the J call TRBJ1-1, with D maybe TRBD1 (5 bases). Germline values: CDR1 SGHRS, CDR2 YFSETQ. V was trimmed by 4 bases and J by 0 bases, leaving 10 bases between them. The CDR3 contains 14 residues. This chain's CDR3 is CASSRGGMNTEAFF. CDR3 coding DNA: TGCGCCAGCAGCCGGGGCGGGATGAACACTGAAGCTTTCTTT.

The genes are TRBV6-1 and TRBJ1-4; the match to TRBD1 covers 7 bases. CDR3 length equals 11 residues. CDR1 MNHNS and CDR2 SASEGT come from the germline V gene. V lost 7 bases and J lost 8; bases outside the gene matches: 1. In nucleotides, the CDR3 is TGTGCCAGCATCAGGGGGGAAAAACTGTTTTTT. Its translation is CASIRGEKLFF.

The chain links TRBV10-1 to TRBJ1-1; TRBD1 matches 7 bases. This CDR3 has 15 residues. Germline CDR1 is WNHNN and CDR2 is SYGVQD (reference sequence). J was trimmed by 4 bases and V by 4 bases; bases with no gene match: 9. The CDR3 spells CASSGATGLGTEAFF. For the CDR3, the DNA is TGCGCCAGCAGTGGGGCGACAGGGCTCGGCACTGAAGCTTTCTTT.

The genes are TRBV25-1 and TRBJ2-1; TRBD1 aligns across 8 bases. The V and J ends lost 5 bases and 0 bases, in that order; junction bases with no gene match: 3. Per the germline V gene, CDR1 is MGHDK and CDR2 is SYGVNS. This CDR3 has 15 residues. The CDR3: CASSKDRGSYNEQFF. In DNA, the CDR3 is TGTGCCAGCAGTAAAGACAGGGGCTCCTACAATGAGCAGTTCTTC.

The table lists this clone with a count of one. Other DNA sequences within the sample encode an identical CDR3. The J gene is TRBJ1-1, the V gene TRBV9, with D uncertain. V was cut by 0 bases and J by 0 bases, with 3 bases left in between. The CDR3 sequence is 13 residues long. Germline-derived CDR1 and CDR2 are SGDLS and YYNGEE. The chain's CDR3 is CASSVALNTEAFF. The CDR3 DNA is TGTGCCAGCAGCGTAGCGTTGAACACTGAAGCTTTCTTT.

This clone appeared a few times. V gene TRBV4-1 combines with J gene TRBJ2-3; 15 bases align to TRBD2. The CDR3 length is 16 residues. V was pared by 3 bases and J by 3 bases, with 1 base of the junction left unmatched. In germline, CDR1 is MGHRA, CDR2 YSYEKL. The CDR3 bases are TGCGCCAGCAGCCAGGGACTAGCGGGGGGAACAGATACGCAGTATTTT. Residues: CASSQGLAGGTDTQYF.

The rearrangement joins TRBV6-6 to TRBJ2-1; D not resolved. This CDR3 comprises 14 residues. V was cut by 5 bases and J by 0 bases, with 8 bases left in between. CDR1 is MNHNY, CDR2 SVGAGI, per germline (reference sequence). CDR3: CASSPLSSYNEQFF. For the CDR3, the DNA is TGTGCCAGCAGTCCCCTGAGCTCCTACAATGAGCAGTTCTTC.

This chain uses TRBV7-9 with TRBJ2-2; 7 bases line up with TRBD1. The ends lost 7 bases at V and 0 bases at J; junction bases unmatched: 5. This CDR3 contains 15 residues. Germline CDR1 SEHNR, CDR2 FQNEAQ (reference sequence). The CDR3 region is CASTRGGSNTGELFF. The CDR3, as DNA: TGTGCCAGCACCAGAGGGGGCTCGAACACCGGGGAGCTGTTTTTT. The full variable domain, rest sourced from reference TRBV7-9 and TRBJ2-2, is DTGVSQNPRHKITKRGQNVTFRCDPISEHNRLYWYRQTLGQGPEFLTYFQNEAQLEKSRLLSDRFSAERPKGSFSTLEIQRTEQGDSAMYLCASTRGGSNTGELFFGEGSRLTVL.

The gene calls are TRBV19 and TRBJ1-6, with 7 bases lining up with TRBD1. The CDR3 is 16 residues long. Looked up from germline, CDR1 is LNHDA and CDR2 is SQIVND (reference sequence). Unmatched junction bases numbered 8, after V lost 3 bases and J lost 6 bases. The CDR3 DNA reads TGTGCCAGTAGTATTTGGGGGACAGCCTCTAATTCACCCCTCCACTTT. Amino acids: CASSIWGTASNSPLHF.

The rearrangement joins TRBV15 to TRBJ2-1; TRBD1 agrees at 8 bases. V lost 3 bases, J lost 9 bases, and 7 bases stayed unmatched. Germline values: CDR1 LNHNV, CDR2 YYDKDF (reference sequence). This CDR3 is 14 amino acids long. The CDR3 DNA follows: TGTGCCACCAGCAGCAGACAGGGGCGCACTGAGCAGTTCTTC. Protein sequence: CATSSRQGRTEQFF.

This clone was recorded a few times. V is TRBV5-1 and J is TRBJ2-1, with TRBD1 as a possible D gene (6 bases). This CDR3 comprises 18 residues. Trimming left V 0 bases short and J 0 bases short, with 16 bases between. Germline values: CDR1 SGHRS, CDR2 YFSETQ. CDR3 DNA sequence: TGCGCCAGCAGCTTGGTAGCTTCCGGGACAAGCTCCTACAATGAGCAGTTCTTC. It translates to CASSLVASGTSSYNEQFF.

The rearrangement links TRBV7-9 to TRBJ2-5; 7 bases match TRBD1. CDR1 SEHNR and CDR2 FQNEAQ come from the germline V gene (reference sequence). The trim removed 5 bases at V and 5 bases at J, leaving 11 bases unmatched. This CDR3 is 15 amino acids long. CDR3 sequence: CASSPYEGGWETQYF. CDR3 bases: TGTGCCAGCAGCCCCTACGAAGGGGGCTGGGAGACCCAGTACTTC. Based on the CDR3 plus reference TRBV7-9 and TRBJ2-5, the full variable domain is DTGVSQNPRHKITKRGQNVTFRCDPISEHNRLYWYRQTLGQGPEFLTYFQNEAQLEKSRLLSDRFSAERPKGSFSTLEIQRTEQGDSAMYLCASSPYEGGWETQYFGPGTRLLVL.

The V gene is TRBV10-1, the J gene TRBJ2-3, with 10 bases matching TRBD2. The V gene's germline CDR1 is WNHNN and CDR2 SYGVQD (reference sequence). The CDR3 has 15 residues. V dropped 5 bases and J dropped 4; count of bases not matched to a gene: 6. CDR3 in amino acids: CASSPVAGGADTQYF. The CDR3 DNA reads as TGCGCCAGCAGTCCCGTAGCGGGAGGAGCAGATACGCAGTATTTT.

The V and J genes are TRBV7-9 and TRBJ1-1; D unresolved. Trimming removed 7 bases at V and 11 bases at J, with 14 bases between. Germline lookup yields CDR1 SEHNR and CDR2 FQNEAQ (reference sequence). The CDR3 runs 11 residues. The CDR3 spells CASTQGGLAFF. CDR3 bases: TGTGCCAGCACTCAAGGAGGCTTGGCTTTCTTT.

The gene calls are TRBV12-5 and TRBJ1-6; no definite D call. The CDR3 length is 14 residues. CDR1 and CDR2 (germline): LGHNT, FRNRAP. Trimming cost V 5 bases and J 6 bases, with 11 bases left between them. The CDR3 loop reads CASGQTEGNSPLHF. The CDR3 coding sequence is TGTGCTAGTGGTCAAACGGAGGGTAATTCACCCCTCCACTTT.

The V call is TRBV19, the J call TRBJ2-1, with TRBD2 matching 11 bases. The CDR3 runs 18 residues. Germline assignment: CDR1 LNHDA and CDR2 SQIVND (reference sequence). J lost 6 bases, V lost 4 bases, and 14 bases had no gene match. CDR3 sequence reads: CASSRDPGLADVGNEQFF. As DNA, the CDR3 is TGTGCCAGTAGTAGAGACCCGGGACTAGCGGACGTCGGCAATGAGCAGTTCTTC.

The chain has TRBV19 and TRBJ2-3; no clear D gene. Germline CDR1 is LNHDA and CDR2 is SQIVND (reference sequence). The CDR3 extends over 13 amino acids. The V gene lost 9 bases and the J gene lost 3 bases, with 13 bases spanning the gap. The CDR3 spells CARPNYTTDTQYF. CDR3 sequence (DNA): TGTGCCAGACCCAACTACACGACAGATACGCAGTATTTT.

The chain couples TRBV7-3 to TRBJ1-2; D possibly corresponds to TRBD1 (5 bases). Germline lookup yields CDR1 SGHTA and CDR2 FQGTGA. This CDR3 has 14 amino acids. V lost 4 bases, J lost 7 bases, and 16 bases lay in between. The CDR3 DNA sequence: TGTGCCAGCAGCTCCGCCGGCAGGGAAGGTGGCTACACCTTC. This translates into CASSSAGREGGYTF. The full variable domain, its missing parts supplied by reference TRBV7-3 and TRBJ1-2, is GAGVSQTPSNKVTEKGKYVELRCDPISGHTALYWYRQSLGQGPEFLIYFQGTGAADDSGLPNDRFFAVRPEGSVSTLKIQRTERGDSAVYLCASSSAGREGGYTFGSGTRLTVV.

The count of this clone is one. The chain carries TRBV9 and TRBJ1-1; D ambiguous. Trimming removed 4 bases from V and 1 base from J, with 8 bases in between. Germline V lookup: CDR1 SGDLS, CDR2 YYNGEE. The CDR3 runs 13 residues. CDR3 sequence: CASSPRRNTEAFF. The CDR3 DNA follows: TGTGCCAGCAGCCCGAGGAGGAACACTGAAGCTTTCTTT.

The V gene is TRBV19, the J gene TRBJ1-3; D gene ambiguous. The CDR3 extends over 14 amino acids. Germline lookup yields CDR1 LNHDA and CDR2 SQIVND (reference sequence). V dropped 7 bases and J dropped 0 bases, with 10 bases sitting between them. Written as DNA, the CDR3 is TGTGCCAGTATACCCGCGAGCTCTGGAAACACCATATATTTT. Translation gives CASIPASSGNTIYF. Using reference TRBV19 and TRBJ1-3 for the parts outside the CDR3, the full variable domain is DGGITQSPKYLFRKEGQNVTLSCEQNLNHDAMYWYRQDPGQGLRLIYYSQIVNDFQKGDIAEGYSVSREKKESFPLTVTSAQKNPTAFYLCASIPASSGNTIYFGEGSWLTVV.

V and J are TRBV6-1 and TRBJ2-7; a possible D gene is TRBD1 (6 bases). Trimming left V 5 bases short and J 5 bases short, with 16 bases between. The CDR3 totals 14 residues. Germline lookup yields CDR1 MNHNS and CDR2 SASEGT. As DNA, the CDR3 is TGTGCCAGCAGTCCACGAGGGGGTACCGACGAGCAGTACGTC. It encodes CASSPRGGTDEQYV.

The rearrangement links TRBV6-1 to TRBJ1-2; no firm D call. The germline V gene encodes CDR1 MNHNS and CDR2 SASEGT. The CDR3 spans 13 residues. V was shortened by 4 bases and J by 8 bases, with 14 bases between the two germline ends. CDR3 DNA sequence: TGTGCCAGCAGTGTTAAGGGTGGAGGGGGCTACACCTTC. This codes for CASSVKGGGGYTF.

V is TRBV14 and J is TRBJ2-6, with 10 bases identical to TRBD1. After removal of 3 bases from V and 0 bases from J, the junction contained 11 bases not matched to a gene. The CDR3 loop spans 20 amino acids. Germline V gene data show CDR1 as SGHDN and CDR2 as FVKESK. CDR3 in amino acids: CASSQPRQGAWGSGANVLTF. CDR3 DNA sequence: TGTGCCAGCAGCCAGCCAAGACAGGGGGCATGGGGCTCTGGGGCCAACGTCCTGACTTTC. The whole variable domain, remainder taken from reference TRBV14 and TRBJ2-6, is EAGVTQFPSHSVIEKGQTVTLRCDPISGHDNLYWYRRVMGKEIKFLLHFVKESKQDESGMPNNRFLAERTGGTYSTLKVQPAELEDSGVYFCASSQPRQGAWGSGANVLTFGAGSRLTVL.

This sequence joins TRBV2 and TRBJ1-4; TRBD1 matches 9 bases. Germline-derived CDR1 and CDR2 are SNHLY and FYNNEI. J lost 8 bases, V lost 7 bases, and 17 bases had no gene match. The CDR3 is made up of 17 amino acids. The CDR3 DNA follows: TGTGCCAGCACACAGGGGGCTGCGGTGAGGAAGGCCGAAAAACTGTTTTTT. Translating gives CASTQGAAVRKAEKLFF.

The chain joins TRBV6-1 to TRBJ2-3; 10 bases align to TRBD2. V trimming: 7 bases; J trimming: 0 bases; junction bases outside the gene matches: 4. The CDR3 runs to 15 residues. The germline V gene has CDR1 MNHNS and CDR2 SASEGT. The CDR3 loop reads CASMGLAPSTDTQYF. CDR3 nucleotide sequence: TGTGCCAGCATGGGACTAGCGCCTAGCACAGATACGCAGTATTTT.

This clone occurred once. This rearrangement joins TRBV25-1 to TRBJ2-5; TRBD2 agrees at 9 bases. Unmatched junction bases numbered 6, after V lost 2 bases and J lost 2 bases. Germline CDR1 MGHDK, CDR2 SYGVNS. The CDR3 has 16 residues. DNA for the CDR3: TGTGCCAGCAGTGAAGCGGGGGGGCCCAAGCAAGAGACCCAGTACTTC. Translated: CASSEAGGPKQETQYF.

The chain carries TRBV6-6 and TRBJ2-1; the match to TRBD1 covers 8 bases. Germline V CDR1 and CDR2: MNHNY, SVGAGI (reference sequence). The ends lost 5 bases at V and 2 bases at J; junction bases unmatched: 8. CDR3 size: 16 residues. CDR3: CASSPGQGSTYNEQFF. CDR3 in DNA: TGTGCCAGCAGTCCCGGACAGGGCTCGACCTACAATGAGCAGTTCTTC.

CDR3 sequence reads: CASSQMPTQGQYF. CDR3 bases: TGCGCCAGCAGCCAAATGCCCACTCAGGGGCAGTATTTT. The chain is built from TRBV4-1 and TRBJ2-3, with a tentative D call TRBD1 (5 bases). Looked up from germline, CDR1 is MGHRA and CDR2 is YSYEKL. V was pared by 2 bases and J by 11 bases, with 14 bases between. The CDR3 sequence is 13 residues long.

The V gene is TRBV2, the J gene TRBJ2-5; D is uncertain. This CDR3 region has 14 residues. CDR1 SNHLY and CDR2 FYNNEI come from the germline V gene. The V and J ends lost 3 bases and 1 base respectively, with 9 bases between them. For the CDR3, the DNA is TGTGCCAGCAGTGAGGGCTCAGTCCAAGAGACCCAGTACTTC. It is translated as CASSEGSVQETQYF. The full variable domain, with the rest looked up from reference TRBV2 and TRBJ2-5, is EPEVTQTPSHQVTQMGQEVILRCVPISNHLYFYWYRQILGQKVEFLVSFYNNEISEKSEIFDDQFSVERPDGSNFTLKIRSTKLEDSAMYFCASSEGSVQETQYFGPGTRLLVL.

The rearrangement uses TRBV5-1 and TRBJ1-1, with TRBD1 matching 10 bases. The CDR3 is 16 residues long. V gave up 3 bases and J gave up 6 bases; unmatched junction bases: 11. Germline V CDR1 and CDR2: SGHRS, YFSETQ. The DNA of the CDR3 is TGCGCCAGCAGCTCTCCCTCAGGGACAGGGGTTTCTGAAGCTTTCTTT. Translation gives CASSSPSGTGVSEAFF.

The V gene is TRBV19, the J gene TRBJ2-7; tentative D call: TRBD2 (7 bases). This CDR3 is built from 13 residues. Germline-derived CDR1 and CDR2 are LNHDA and SQIVND (reference sequence). CDR3 sequence (DNA): TGTGCCAGTAGTATCCGGTCGGGGGGCGAGCAGCACGTC. It encodes CASSIRSGGEQHV.